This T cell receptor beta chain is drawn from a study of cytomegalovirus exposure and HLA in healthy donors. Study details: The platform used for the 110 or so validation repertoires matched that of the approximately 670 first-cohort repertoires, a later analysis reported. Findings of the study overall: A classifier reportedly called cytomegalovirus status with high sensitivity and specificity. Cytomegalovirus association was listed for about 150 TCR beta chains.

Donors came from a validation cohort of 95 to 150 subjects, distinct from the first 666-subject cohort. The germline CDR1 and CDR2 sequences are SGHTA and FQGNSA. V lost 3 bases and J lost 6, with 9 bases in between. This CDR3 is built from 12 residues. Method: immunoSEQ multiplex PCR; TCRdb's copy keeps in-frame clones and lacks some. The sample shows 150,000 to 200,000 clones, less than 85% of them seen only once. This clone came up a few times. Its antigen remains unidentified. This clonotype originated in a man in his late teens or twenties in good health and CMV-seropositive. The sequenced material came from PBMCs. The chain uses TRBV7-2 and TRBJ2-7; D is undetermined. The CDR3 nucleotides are TGTGCCAGCAGCTTTGCCCCCAGCGAGCAGTACTTC. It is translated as CASSFAPSEQYF. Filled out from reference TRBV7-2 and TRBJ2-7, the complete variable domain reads GAGVSQSPSNKVTEKGKDVELRCDPISGHTALYWYRQSLGQGLEFLIYFQGNSAPDKSGLPSDRFSAERTGGSVSTLTIQRTQQEDSAVYLCASSFAPSEQYFGPGTRLTVT.